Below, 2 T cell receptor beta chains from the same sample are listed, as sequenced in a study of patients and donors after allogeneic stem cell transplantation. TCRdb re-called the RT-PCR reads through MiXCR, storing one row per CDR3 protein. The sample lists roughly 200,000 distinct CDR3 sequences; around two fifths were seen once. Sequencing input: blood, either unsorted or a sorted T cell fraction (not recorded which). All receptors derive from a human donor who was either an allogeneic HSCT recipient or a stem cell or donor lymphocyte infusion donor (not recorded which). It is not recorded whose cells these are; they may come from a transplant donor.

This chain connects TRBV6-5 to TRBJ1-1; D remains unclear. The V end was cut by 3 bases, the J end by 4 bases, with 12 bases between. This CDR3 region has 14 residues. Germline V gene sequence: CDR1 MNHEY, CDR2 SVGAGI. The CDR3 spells CASSYLGRSTEAFF. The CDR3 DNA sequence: TGTGCCAGCAGTTATTTGGGCAGAAGCACTGAAGCTTTCTTT.

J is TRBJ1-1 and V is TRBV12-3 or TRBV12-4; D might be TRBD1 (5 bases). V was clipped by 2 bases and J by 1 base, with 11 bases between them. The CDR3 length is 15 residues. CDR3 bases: TGTGCCAGCAGTTTAAGGGCAGGGAGGAACACTGAAGCTTTCTTT. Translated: CASSLRAGRNTEAFF.